The 30 T cell receptor beta chains presented below share a single source sample, sequenced in a study of early T cells in non-severe SARS-CoV-2 infection. TCRdb ran MiXCR on the 5' RACE reads and lists one entry per CDR3 protein. The sample lists 62,000 or so distinct CDR3 sequences, about 9.9% occurring once. Material for sequencing was whole blood. The origin of the receptors is an adult who was a healthcare worker with PCR-confirmed SARS-CoV-2 infection or an uninfected control (not recorded which).

This clonotype was recorded at least ten times. The J gene is TRBJ2-3, the V gene TRBV12-3 or TRBV12-4; D call uncertain. V lost 1 base, J lost 3 bases, and 2 bases lay in between. This CDR3 contains 12 residues. CDR3 residues: CASSLGTDTQYF. CDR3 in DNA: TGTGCCAGCAGTTTAGGTACAGATACGCAGTATTTT.

Many counts were recorded for this clonotype. The gene calls are TRBV7-9 and TRBJ1-3; D is unresolved. The germline CDR1 and CDR2 sequences are SEHNR and FQNEAQ (reference sequence). This CDR3 comprises 12 residues. Trimming shortened V by 3 bases and J by 8 bases, and 8 bases separated the two germline ends. In DNA, the CDR3 is TGTGCCAGCAGCTTCCGATCTGACACCATATATTTT. It translates to CASSFRSDTIYF.

This clonotype was seen a few times. The chain joins TRBV6-6 to TRBJ1-6; no clear D gene. Trimming took 6 bases from V and 10 from J, leaving 28 bases between them. This CDR3 comprises 18 residues. Germline CDR1 MNHNY, CDR2 SVGAGI (reference sequence). CDR3 sequence: CASSSTVLHRGRYSPLHF. The DNA of the CDR3 is TGTGCCAGCAGCTCCACCGTGTTACATCGGGGAAGGTACTCACCCCTCCACTTT.

The rearrangement uses TRBV24-1 and TRBJ2-3; D gene unclear. V shed 4 bases and J shed 4 bases, with 11 bases lying between them. This CDR3 spans 14 amino acids. The germline gives CDR1 KGHDR, CDR2 SFDVKD. The DNA for the CDR3 is TGTGCCACCAGTGACGGCCAGATCGCAGATACGCAGTATTTT. It encodes CATSDGQIADTQYF.

In its sample, this clonotype was seen a few times. J is TRBJ1-5 and V is TRBV7-2, with D unresolved. Between the trimmed V and J ends, which lost 5 bases and 1 base, there was a span of 15 bases. In germline, CDR1 is SGHTA, CDR2 FQGNSA. There are 16 residues in the CDR3. For the CDR3, the DNA is TGTGCCAGCAGCCCGGACGGAACGGGGAGCAATCAGCCCCAGCATTTT. Protein sequence: CASSPDGTGSNQPQHF.

This clonotype was seen more than once but under ten times. The gene calls are TRBV2 and TRBJ2-3; D perhaps matches TRBD1 (5 bases). CDR1 is SNHLY and CDR2 is FYNNEI in the germline V gene. V gave up 4 bases and J gave up 5 bases, with 13 bases separating them. The CDR3 spans 14 residues. This chain's CDR3 is CASSVTDSVDTQYF. CDR3 nucleotides: TGTGCCAGCAGTGTGACAGACAGCGTAGATACGCAGTATTTT.

The CDR3 is CSVDRRVYGYTF. CDR3 nucleotide sequence: TGCAGCGTCGATCGGAGGGTCTATGGCTACACCTTC. The chain uses TRBV29-1 and TRBJ1-2; D gene unclear. The V end lost 6 bases, the J end lost 4 bases, and 12 bases lay between the germline ends. The CDR3 is 12 residues long. Germline CDR1 reads SQVTM; CDR2 reads ANQGSEA.

Ten or more counts support this clonotype. The gene calls are TRBV28 and TRBJ2-3; 12 nucleotides line up with TRBD2. The CDR3 spans 16 residues. J gave up 4 bases and V 3 bases, and 5 bases lay outside the gene matches. Germline loops: CDR1 MDHEN, CDR2 SYDVKM. CDR3 amino acids: CASSFPTSGGSDTQYF. The CDR3 DNA reads TGTGCCAGCAGTTTCCCGACTAGCGGGGGATCAGATACGCAGTATTTT.

There are a few counts of this clonotype. This chain uses TRBV7-9 with TRBJ1-6, with D perhaps TRBD1 (6 bases). The V end lost 5 bases, the J end lost 7 bases, and 27 bases lay between the germline ends. The CDR3 runs 19 residues. The germline CDR1 and CDR2 sequences are SEHNR and FQNEAQ (reference sequence). The CDR3 DNA follows: TGTGCCAGCAGCGAGATTAAAGCAGGCCAGCCAGGGGCGAATTCACCCCTCCACTTT. Translation gives CASSEIKAGQPGANSPLHF.

This clonotype was observed many times. The rearrangement joins TRBV5-1 to TRBJ2-5, with 7 bases lining up with TRBD2. The germline gives CDR1 SGHRS, CDR2 YFSETQ. The CDR3 runs to 14 residues. Trimming removed 4 bases from V and 6 bases from J; junction bases left unmatched: 9. The CDR3 loop is CASSLERGRQTQYF. The CDR3 bases are TGCGCCAGCAGCCTGGAGCGGGGTAGGCAGACCCAGTACTTC.

This clonotype was counted at least ten times. This CDR3 reads CASSLRVGVPYGYTF. The CDR3 DNA follows: TGTGCCAGCAGCTTACGAGTGGGGGTTCCCTATGGCTACACCTTC. This rearrangement joins TRBV7-8 to TRBJ1-2; tentatively, D is TRBD1 (5 bases). The ends were cut back, 2 bases at V and 4 bases at J, with 14 bases in the middle. Germline V gene sequence: CDR1 SGHVS, CDR2 FQNEAQ. CDR3 size: 15 residues.

This clonotype was found a few times. The V and J genes are TRBV6-5 and TRBJ2-3; the D is unclear. V lost 0 bases and J 6 bases, leaving 10 bases between the germline ends. From germline, CDR1 is MNHEY and CDR2 SVGAGI. The CDR3 sequence is 14 residues long. The CDR3 loop is CASSYSIRFDTQYF. The CDR3, as DNA: TGTGCCAGCAGTTACTCGATCCGTTTTGATACGCAGTATTTT.

This clonotype has only a few counts. The rearrangement joins TRBV7-9 to TRBJ2-3; D might be TRBD1 (5 bases). CDR1 and CDR2 from the germline V gene are SEHNR and FQNEAQ (reference sequence). The CDR3 length is 14 residues. V lost 7 bases, J lost 2 bases, and 13 bases lay in between. The CDR3 bases are TGTGCCAGCAACATCGGACAACCCACAGATACGCAGTATTTT. Translated: CASNIGQPTDTQYF.

This clonotype came up a few times. The V gene is TRBV7-2, the J gene TRBJ1-2; D remains unclear. With 3 bases removed from V and 7 bases from J, the gap between germline ends came to 18 bases. Germline CDR1 reads SGHTA; CDR2 reads FQGNSA. The CDR3 spans 15 residues. The CDR3 nucleotides are TGTGCCAGCAGCTTGGACTCTAGCTGGGCGGTTGGCTACACCTTC. This sequence encodes CASSLDSSWAVGYTF.

This clonotype was picked up many times. The CDR3 reads CSVKESGGWETQYF. The DNA for the CDR3 is TGCAGCGTTAAGGAAAGCGGGGGTTGGGAGACCCAGTACTTC. The rearrangement uses TRBV29-1 and TRBJ2-5, with TRBD2 matching over 8 bases. V shed 5 bases, J shed 5 bases, and the junction held 10 bases outside the gene matches. Germline CDR1 SQVTM, CDR2 ANQGSEA. The CDR3 is 14 residues long.

The gene calls are TRBV5-1 and TRBJ2-1; the D is unclear. The V end was cut by 4 bases, the J end by 4 bases, with 3 bases between. CDR3 size: 11 residues. CDR1 and CDR2 from the germline V gene are SGHRS and YFSETQ. CDR3 loop: CASSEYNEQFF. The CDR3 DNA is TGCGCCAGCAGCGAGTACAATGAGCAGTTCTTC.

This clonotype was counted at least ten times. This chain connects TRBV30 to TRBJ1-2; unclear D gene. Germline CDR1 is GTSNPN and CDR2 is SVGIG (reference sequence). V was pared by 5 bases and J by 1 base, with 11 bases between. The CDR3 loop spans 13 amino acids. The CDR3 DNA is TGTGCCTGGGCGAGTGGTCTTAACTATGGCTACACCTTC. Translated, it gives CAWASGLNYGYTF. Using reference TRBV30 and TRBJ1-2 for the parts outside the CDR3, the full variable domain is SQTIHQWPATLVQPVGSPLSLECTVEGTSNPNLYWYRQAAGRGLQLLFYSVGIGQISSEVPQNLSASRPQDRQFILSSKKLLLSDSGFYLCAWASGLNYGYTFGSGTRLTVV.

This clonotype appeared a few times. The V gene is TRBV7-9, the J gene TRBJ2-1, with 7 bases lining up with TRBD2. Germline assignment: CDR1 SEHNR and CDR2 FQNEAQ (reference sequence). The CDR3 consists of 16 residues. The ends lost 5 bases at V and 6 bases at J; junction bases unmatched: 13. This chain's CDR3 is CASSHSTSYPTNEQFF. CDR3 sequence (DNA): TGTGCCAGCAGCCATTCGACTAGCTACCCTACCAATGAGCAGTTCTTC. Full variable domain (rest looked up from reference TRBV7-9 and TRBJ2-1): DTGVSQNPRHKITKRGQNVTFRCDPISEHNRLYWYRQTLGQGPEFLTYFQNEAQLEKSRLLSDRFSAERPKGSFSTLEIQRTEQGDSAMYLCASSHSTSYPTNEQFFGPGTRLTVL.

V and J are TRBV12-3 or TRBV12-4 and TRBJ2-4; 9 nucleotides agree with TRBD1. This CDR3 spans 13 amino acids. The V segment lost 5 bases and the J segment 9 bases; nucleotides outside the gene matches: 5. This chain's CDR3 is CASSPMTGGIQYF. The CDR3 DNA reads TGTGCCAGCAGTCCTATGACAGGGGGCATTCAGTACTTC.

The rearrangement links TRBV7-9 to TRBJ1-1; a weak D match, TRBD1 (6 bases). The CDR3 has 12 amino acids. V lost 4 bases, J lost 8 bases, and 11 bases lay in between. CDR1 SEHNR and CDR2 FQNEAQ come from the germline V gene (reference sequence). In DNA, the CDR3 is TGTGCCAGCAGCTCCCAAACAGGGGAAGCTTTCTTT. As protein: CASSSQTGEAFF.

Ten or more counts support this clonotype. This chain joins TRBV12-3 or TRBV12-4 and TRBJ2-6, with 8 bases that match TRBD1. This CDR3 region has 18 residues. The V and J ends lost 5 bases and 2 bases, in that order; junction bases with no gene match: 11. The CDR3 spells CASSPPIGQGAGANVLTF. In DNA form, the CDR3 reads TGTGCCAGCAGTCCTCCCATCGGACAGGGCGCTGGGGCCAACGTCCTGACTTTC.

In DNA form, the CDR3 reads TGTGCCAGCAGCTTGCAGAGCGCCGGGGCCAACGTCCTGACTTTC. Translated, it gives CASSLQSAGANVLTF. J is TRBJ2-6 and V is TRBV7-6; D gene unclear. Trimming left V 3 bases short and J 4 bases short, with 10 bases between. Germline CDR1 and CDR2: SGHVS and FNYEAQ. The CDR3 contains 15 residues.

In its sample, this clonotype was seen a few times. The chain links TRBV29-1 to TRBJ1-2; weak D call: TRBD1 (6 bases). The V gene lost 3 bases and the J gene lost 4 bases, with 15 bases spanning the gap. The CDR3 totals 14 residues. CDR1 and CDR2 from the germline V gene are SQVTM and ANQGSEA. The CDR3 sequence: CSVDRGAGPYGYTF. CDR3 sequence (DNA): TGCAGCGTTGACAGGGGTGCGGGGCCCTATGGCTACACCTTC.

The table lists this clonotype with many counts. This chain links TRBV11-2 with TRBJ2-1, with D perhaps TRBD2 (5 bases). Germline lookup yields CDR1 SGHAT and CDR2 FQNNGV. V was shortened by 5 bases and J by 8 bases, with 16 bases between the two germline ends. The length of the CDR3 is 14 residues. The CDR3 DNA reads as TGTGCCAGCAGCCGACCGGTGATGGGAGATGAGCAGTTCTTC. This codes for CASSRPVMGDEQFF.

A few counts support this clonotype. The genes are TRBV2 and TRBJ2-3, with 9 bases lining up with TRBD2. Germline loops: CDR1 SNHLY, CDR2 FYNNEI. The V gene end was trimmed by 6 bases and the J gene end by 2 bases; junction bases not matched to a gene: 3. The CDR3 runs 14 residues. In nucleotides, the CDR3 is TGTGCCAGCAGCCAGCGGGGGGCCACAGATACGCAGTATTTT. Encoded protein: CASSQRGATDTQYF.

This chain connects TRBV12-3 or TRBV12-4 to TRBJ1-2, with D possibly matching TRBD1 (5 bases). Trimming cost V 7 bases and J 8 bases, with 14 bases left between them. CDR3 length: 12 amino acids. CDR3: CASTRRPGGYTF. The CDR3 nucleotides are TGTGCCAGCACCCGTCGTCCAGGGGGCTACACCTTC.

This clonotype has just a few counts. CDR3 sequence (DNA): TGCGCCAGCAGCCAAACTAGGACAGGGAACACCGGGGAGCTGTTTTTT. The encoded protein is CASSQTRTGNTGELFF. The V and J genes are TRBV4-1 and TRBJ2-2; 7 positions agree with TRBD1. V shed 2 bases, J shed 1 base, and the junction held 4 bases outside the gene matches. The CDR3 spans 16 residues. Germline V CDR1 and CDR2: MGHRA, YSYEKL.

This clonotype showed up just a few times. The rearrangement joins TRBV6-1 to TRBJ2-2, with a weak D call TRBD1 (5 bases). This CDR3 is 14 amino acids long. V was pared by 6 bases and J by 3 bases, with 11 bases between. CDR1 is MNHNS, CDR2 SASEGT, per germline. The CDR3 region is CASSLGQDTGELFF. CDR3 DNA sequence: TGTGCCAGCAGCCTAGGACAAGACACCGGGGAGCTGTTTTTT.

This clonotype has only a few counts. The genes are TRBV6-1 and TRBJ1-1; D remains unclear. In germline, CDR1 is MNHNS, CDR2 SASEGT. Trimming left V 2 bases short and J 6 bases short, with 13 bases between. CDR3 length: 14 residues. CDR3 sequence reads: CASSEFWDRAEAFF. The CDR3 DNA sequence: TGTGCCAGCAGTGAATTTTGGGATCGGGCTGAAGCTTTCTTT.

Here the CDR3 reads CASSKKGRDHFGYTF. The CDR3, as DNA: TGTGCCAGCAGTAAAAAGGGACGGGACCACTTTGGCTACACCTTC. The J gene is TRBJ1-2, the V gene TRBV27; tentatively, D is TRBD1 (5 bases). Germline V gene data show CDR1 as MNHEY and CDR2 as SMNVEV (reference sequence). V was trimmed by 5 bases and J by 7 bases, leaving 20 bases between them. The CDR3 extends over 15 amino acids.